The 18 T cell receptor beta chains listed next were all sequenced from one sample in a study of shared clonotypes between healthy human individuals. Measured with immunoSEQ multiplex PCR; TCRdb has only the in-frame clones, and not every one. The sample has about 2.2 million clones, 90% to 95% seen once. Naive-designated CD8 cells lacked CD45RO, were positively enriched for CCR7, and omitted terminally differentiated effector memory CD45RA+ cells. Sequenced sample: naive CD8+ T cells from PBMCs. These receptors originate from a man younger than 30 in good health. Some clones in this sample may be carry-over from other donors' samples.

The J gene is TRBJ2-7, the V gene TRBV6-1; 10 bases are a match to TRBD2. V gave up 2 bases and J gave up 3 bases; unmatched junction bases: 1. The V gene's germline CDR1 is MNHNS and CDR2 SASEGT. The CDR3 is 14 residues long. This CDR3 is CASSELAGDYEQYF. The CDR3, as DNA: TGTGCCAGCAGTGAACTAGCGGGAGACTACGAGCAGTACTTC.

The gene calls are TRBV19 and TRBJ2-7; D is uncertain. The V gene's germline CDR1 is LNHDA and CDR2 SQIVND (reference sequence). The germline V and J ends were trimmed by 3 bases and 1 base, with 4 bases remaining between them. This CDR3 region has 12 residues. The chain's CDR3 is CASSMRSYEQYF. The DNA for the CDR3 is TGTGCCAGTAGTATGCGATCCTACGAGCAGTACTTC. Full variable domain (outside the CDR3, taken from reference TRBV19 and TRBJ2-7): DGGITQSPKYLFRKEGQNVTLSCEQNLNHDAMYWYRQDPGQGLRLIYYSQIVNDFQKGDIAEGYSVSREKKESFPLTVTSAQKNPTAFYLCASSMRSYEQYFGPGTRLTVT.

The gene calls are TRBV27 and TRBJ1-2, with D perhaps matching TRBD1 (6 bases). V was cut by 3 bases and J by 1 base, with 21 bases left in between. The CDR3 spans 18 residues. Germline V gene lookup returns CDR1 MNHEY and CDR2 SMNVEV (reference sequence). The CDR3 DNA sequence: TGTGCCAGCAGTTTCAGGGGCCTGACAACTCCCCTTAACTATGGCTACACCTTC. Protein: CASSFRGLTTPLNYGYTF.

V usage is TRBV5-6 and J usage is TRBJ1-1; D unresolved. Between the trimmed V and J ends, which lost 2 bases and 2 bases, there was a span of 13 bases. Germline V gene data show CDR1 as SGHDT and CDR2 as YYEEEE. The CDR3 has 15 residues. CDR3 in DNA: TGTGCCAGCAGCTTCACGACTAGGCCTAACACTGAAGCTTTCTTT. Protein product: CASSFTTRPNTEAFF.

The chain couples TRBV2 to TRBJ2-7, with D tentatively TRBD1 (6 bases). V was shortened by 2 bases and J by 4 bases, with 15 bases between the two germline ends. CDR1 and CDR2 from the germline V gene are SNHLY and FYNNEI. This CDR3 has 15 amino acids. CDR3: CASSESPGTSYEQYF. Written as DNA, the CDR3 is TGTGCCAGCAGTGAATCCCCCGGGACATCATACGAGCAGTACTTC.

The chain is built from TRBV5-1 and TRBJ2-1; 11 bases are a match to TRBD2. The V gene end was trimmed by 0 bases and the J gene end by 6 bases; junction bases not matched to a gene: 11. The length of the CDR3 is 18 residues. The germline V gene encodes CDR1 SGHRS and CDR2 YFSETQ. In DNA form, the CDR3 reads TGCGCCAGCAGCTTGGCCGGAAGGCTGGGGACTAGCGGCAATGAGCAGTTCTTC. Protein product: CASSLAGRLGTSGNEQFF.

As concerns this clone: Other DNA sequences in this specimen translate into the identical CDR3. CDR3 in DNA: TGTGCCAGCAGCGTCGTCGCAGCGGGGGGCACAGATACGCAGTATTTT. This encodes CASSVVAAGGTDTQYF. V and J are TRBV9 and TRBJ2-3, with 8 bases matching TRBD2. The CDR3 has 16 amino acids. The V and J ends lost 2 bases and 1 base, in that order; junction bases with no gene match: 6. Germline-derived CDR1 and CDR2 are SGDLS and YYNGEE.

The chain is built from TRBV19 and TRBJ2-7; TRBD1 might be the D (6 bases). CDR3 length equals 15 residues. Germline V gene data show CDR1 as LNHDA and CDR2 as SQIVND (reference sequence). Trimming pared 6 bases from V and 2 bases from J, leaving 17 bases between. CDR3 sequence (DNA): TGTGCCAGTAGCGACCTTCAGACAGGTCCCTACGAGCAGTACTTC. Residues: CASSDLQTGPYEQYF. The whole variable domain, remainder taken from reference TRBV19 and TRBJ2-7, is DGGITQSPKYLFRKEGQNVTLSCEQNLNHDAMYWYRQDPGQGLRLIYYSQIVNDFQKGDIAEGYSVSREKKESFPLTVTSAQKNPTAFYLCASSDLQTGPYEQYFGPGTRLTVT.

The rearrangement links TRBV4-3 to TRBJ2-5, with TRBD2 matching 9 bases. The CDR3 contains 15 residues. Germline CDR1 reads LGHNA; CDR2 reads YSLEER. The trim removed 1 base at V and 5 bases at J, leaving 5 bases unmatched. The CDR3 nucleotides read TGCGCCAGCAGCCAAGGGGTAGGACTAGCGGAGACCCAGTACTTC. Protein product: CASSQGVGLAETQYF.

The chain joins TRBV28 to TRBJ2-5, with 10 bases matching TRBD2. The tail of the sequence fits TRBJ2-7 better, so the J call may be wrong. The CDR3 is 17 amino acids. Germline V gives CDR1 MDHEN, CDR2 SYDVKM. The CDR3 region is CASSPYPTSGSTYEQYF. In DNA form, the CDR3 reads TGTGCCAGCAGCCCCTACCCGACTAGCGGGTCCACCTACGAGCAGTACTTC.

The chain couples TRBV7-9 to TRBJ2-7; 9 bases are a match to TRBD2. With V trimmed by 2 bases and J by 0 bases, 8 bases remained unmatched. The CDR3 has 17 amino acids. Germline loops: CDR1 SEHNR, CDR2 FQNEAQ (reference sequence). CDR3 sequence: CASSLPRTSVPSYEQYF. CDR3 coding DNA: TGTGCCAGCAGCTTACCCCGGACTAGCGTACCCTCCTACGAGCAGTACTTC.

The rearrangement uses TRBV6-1 and TRBJ2-7, with no clear D. The germline V and J ends were trimmed by 6 bases and 3 bases, with 6 bases remaining between them. The germline gives CDR1 MNHNS, CDR2 SASEGT. The CDR3 is 11 amino acids. CDR3 sequence: CASSLRYEQYF. CDR3 sequence (DNA): TGTGCCAGCAGCCTCCGCTACGAGCAGTACTTC.

This sequence joins TRBV15 and TRBJ2-7; D is undetermined. CDR3 length equals 16 residues. CDR1 LNHNV and CDR2 YYDKDF come from the germline V gene (reference sequence). Trimming left V 0 bases short and J 3 bases short, with 15 bases between. CDR3 sequence (DNA): TGTGCCACCAGCAGAGAAAGGAGACCGGTAAGCTACGAGCAGTACTTC. Amino acids: CATSRERRPVSYEQYF.

The chain employs TRBV4-1 and TRBJ1-2; 7 bases line up with TRBD1. CDR3 length: 15 residues. Germline CDR1 and CDR2: MGHRA and YSYEKL. Trimming took 0 bases from V and 4 from J; bases not matched to a gene: 5. In DNA form, the CDR3 reads TGCGCCAGCAGCCAAGATAGCGCAGGGGGCTATGGCTACACCTTC. This encodes CASSQDSAGGYGYTF.

CDR3 DNA sequence: TGTGCCACCAGCAGATCCCCTGTGGGGACGTTATCAGATACGCAGTATTTT. Translating it yields CATSRSPVGTLSDTQYF. V is TRBV15 and J is TRBJ2-3, with D perhaps matching TRBD1 or TRBD2 (5 bases each). The CDR3 is made up of 17 amino acids. V lost 2 bases, J lost 4 bases, and 19 bases lay in between. Germline CDR1 LNHNV, CDR2 YYDKDF (reference sequence).

The chain joins TRBV27 to TRBJ2-7; unclear D gene. CDR3 size: 16 residues. Germline CDR1 MNHEY, CDR2 SMNVEV (reference sequence). V lost 1 base and J lost 2, with 15 bases in between. The CDR3, as DNA: TGTGCCAGCAGTTTATATGGACGGACGACCCCCTACGAGCAGTACTTC. It encodes CASSLYGRTTPYEQYF.

The rearrangement joins TRBV9 to TRBJ2-7, with D perhaps given as TRBD1 or TRBD2 (5 bases each). CDR1 is SGDLS and CDR2 is YYNGEE in the germline V gene. The V end was cut by 0 bases, the J end by 0 bases, with 10 bases between. This CDR3 is built from 15 residues. The CDR3 spells CASSVGDGTSYEQYF. CDR3 nucleotides: TGTGCCAGCAGCGTAGGGGACGGGACCTCCTACGAGCAGTACTTC.

As DNA, the CDR3 is TGTGCCAGCAGCACCCGGACGGGGGAACAAGAGACCCAGTACTTC. Its protein product is CASSTRTGEQETQYF. The chain carries TRBV11-2 and TRBJ2-5; perhaps TRBD2 as D (6 bases). V was pared by 5 bases and J by 2 bases, with 15 bases between. Germline lookup yields CDR1 SGHAT and CDR2 FQNNGV. The CDR3 has 15 amino acids.